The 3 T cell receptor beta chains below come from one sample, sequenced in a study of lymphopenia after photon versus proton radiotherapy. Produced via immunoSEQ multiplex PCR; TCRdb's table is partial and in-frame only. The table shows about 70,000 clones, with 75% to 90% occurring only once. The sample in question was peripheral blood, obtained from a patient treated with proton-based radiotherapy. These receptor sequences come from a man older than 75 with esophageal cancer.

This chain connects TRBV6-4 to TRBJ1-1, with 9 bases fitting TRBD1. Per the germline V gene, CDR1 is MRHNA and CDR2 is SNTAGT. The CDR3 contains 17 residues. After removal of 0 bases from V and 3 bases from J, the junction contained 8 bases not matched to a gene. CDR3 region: CASSDSIQGARDTEAFF. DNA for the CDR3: TGTGCCAGCAGTGACTCAATACAGGGGGCTAGGGACACTGAAGCTTTCTTT.

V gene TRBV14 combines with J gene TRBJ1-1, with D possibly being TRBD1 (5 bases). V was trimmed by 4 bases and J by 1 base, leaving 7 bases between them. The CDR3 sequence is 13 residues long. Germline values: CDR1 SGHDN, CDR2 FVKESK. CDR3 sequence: CASSLQENTEAFF. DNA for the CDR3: TGTGCCAGCAGCCTACAGGAGAACACTGAAGCTTTCTTT.

This CDR3 is CASSLGTGETTEAFF. CDR3 DNA: TGTGCCAGCAGCCTAGGGACAGGGGAAACTACTGAAGCTTTCTTT. This chain connects TRBV5-4 to TRBJ1-1, with 10 bases lining up with TRBD1. Germline trimming cut 4 bases from V and 5 bases from J; bases unmatched to any gene: 8. This CDR3 contains 15 residues. The germline gives CDR1 SGHNT, CDR2 YYREEE (reference sequence).